What follows are 17 T cell receptor beta chains derived from one specimen sequenced in a study of radiotherapy plus CTLA-4 blockade in lung cancer. Sequenced by immunoSEQ multiplex PCR; TCRdb stores in-frame clones only, minus some. The sample comprises some 73,000 clones, around 76% of which are singletons, and 22% rests with the top ten. The sample was peripheral blood, taken from a patient treated with radiotherapy plus ipilimumab. The receptors were sampled from a human donor with non-small cell lung cancer whose response to radiotherapy plus ipilimumab could not be evaluated. Some clones in this sample may be carry-over from other donors' samples.

The chain links TRBV4-1 to TRBJ2-1; 11 nucleotides agree with TRBD2. CDR3 size: 19 residues. Germline V gene lookup returns CDR1 MGHRA and CDR2 YSYEKL. Germline trimming cut 4 bases from V and 9 bases from J; bases unmatched to any gene: 20. The CDR3 loop is CASSPEGGRLAGYRGEQFF. In DNA, the CDR3 is TGCGCCAGCAGCCCTGAAGGGGGGAGACTAGCGGGATATAGAGGTGAGCAGTTCTTC.

This clone was recorded only once. J is TRBJ1-2 and V is TRBV29-1; tentative D call: TRBD1 (5 bases). Germline CDR1 SQVTM, CDR2 ANQGSEA. CDR3 length equals 12 residues. The V gene lost 2 bases and the J gene lost 8 bases, with 12 bases spanning the gap. Written as DNA, the CDR3 is TGCAGCGTTGAAAAAAGGGGAGGGGGCTACACCTTC. Translating gives CSVEKRGGGYTF.

The V gene is TRBV7-2, the J gene TRBJ2-5; 12 bases are a match to TRBD2. The CDR3 is made up of 15 amino acids. V dropped 5 bases and J dropped 4; count of bases not matched to a gene: 5. Germline CDR1 is SGHTA and CDR2 is FQGNSA. The CDR3 here is CASSPSGGARETQYF. CDR3 DNA sequence: TGTGCCAGCAGCCCTAGCGGGGGGGCCCGAGAGACCCAGTACTTC.

This chain links TRBV5-4 with TRBJ2-1; 11 nucleotides align to TRBD2. The germline CDR1 and CDR2 sequences are SGHNT and YYREEE (reference sequence). Trimming at V came to 4 bases and at J to 5 bases, leaving 5 bases not matched to a gene. This CDR3 has 15 amino acids. CDR3 sequence reads: CASSPGTSGNNEQFF. CDR3 bases: TGTGCCAGCAGCCCCGGGACTAGCGGTAACAATGAGCAGTTCTTC.

This rearrangement joins TRBV19 to TRBJ1-5, with 11 bases fitting TRBD1. Trimming removed 5 bases from V and 3 bases from J; junction bases left unmatched: 9. The germline CDR1 and CDR2 sequences are LNHDA and SQIVND (reference sequence). The CDR3 is 17 amino acids. CDR3 nucleotides: TGTGCCAGTAGTCCTCCGAGGACAGGGGGCATCAATCAGCCCCAGCATTTT. It yields the protein CASSPPRTGGINQPQHF.

This clone was counted between two and nine times. The J gene is TRBJ1-2, the V gene TRBV7-2, with D tentatively TRBD1 (5 bases). Per the germline V gene, CDR1 is SGHTA and CDR2 is FQGNSA. V was pared by 5 bases and J by 6 bases, with 13 bases between. This CDR3 has 13 amino acids. CDR3 DNA sequence: TGTGCCAGCAGCCCCGGGGGTCTGCATGGCTACACCTTC. Residues: CASSPGGLHGYTF.

The gene calls are TRBV25-1 and TRBJ1-1; no reliable D call. This CDR3 is 12 amino acids long. The germline V and J ends were trimmed by 3 bases and 6 bases, with 8 bases remaining between them. Germline CDR1 is MGHDK and CDR2 is SYGVNS. The CDR3 nucleotides read TGTGCCAGCAGTGACCCTCTAGCTGAAGCTTTCTTT. Residues: CASSDPLAEAFF.

The table lists this clone with a few counts. This rearrangement joins TRBV28 to TRBJ2-2, with 7 positions matching TRBD1. J was trimmed by 5 bases and V by 5 bases; bases with no gene match: 14. The CDR3 sequence is 17 residues long. Germline assignment: CDR1 MDHEN and CDR2 SYDVKM. Written as DNA, the CDR3 is TGTGCCAGCAGTCTCCCGACAGGGCAAGTAGGAACCGGGGAGCTGTTTTTT. This encodes CASSLPTGQVGTGELFF.

As regards this clone: The junction departs from the called germline gene at one end, perhaps through a read error. The same CDR3 arises from other DNA sequences in this sample as well. This chain uses TRBV7-6 with TRBJ1-6; D gene uncertain. CDR3 length equals 15 residues. Germline V gene lookup returns CDR1 SGHVS and CDR2 FNYEAQ. CDR3 sequence reads: CASSLRQVHNSPLHF. CDR3 sequence (DNA): TGTGCCAGCAGCTTACGCCAGGTTCATAATTCCCCCCTCCACTTT.

The chain is built from TRBV5-1 and TRBJ2-7, with D unclear. CDR1 and CDR2 (germline): SGHRS, YFSETQ. V lost 4 bases and J lost 2, with 13 bases in between. The CDR3 sequence is 14 residues long. The CDR3 protein is CASSQVEQPYEQYF. The CDR3 DNA sequence: TGCGCCAGCAGCCAGGTTGAACAGCCCTACGAGCAGTACTTC.

The chain couples TRBV27 to TRBJ2-5; TRBD2 might be the D (5 bases). V was pared by 4 bases and J by 3 bases, with 12 bases between. CDR1 MNHEY and CDR2 SMNVEV come from the germline V gene (reference sequence). The CDR3 contains 14 residues. The CDR3 nucleotides read TGTGCCAGCAGTTCCCGGACTGTTAAAGAGACCCAGTACTTC. This codes for CASSSRTVKETQYF.

This sequence joins TRBV5-6 and TRBJ2-3, with 16 bases aligning to TRBD2. In germline, CDR1 is SGHDT, CDR2 YYEEEE. The CDR3 extends over 16 amino acids. J gave up 4 bases and V 4 bases, and 3 bases lay outside the gene matches. The DNA for the CDR3 is TGTGCCAGCAGCCCGGGACTAGCGGGGGGGCCAGATACGCAGTATTTT. Amino acids: CASSPGLAGGPDTQYF.

The chain carries TRBV9 and TRBJ1-6; D not resolved. The CDR3 is made up of 14 amino acids. CDR1 and CDR2 (germline): SGDLS, YYNGEE. V lost 0 bases, J lost 8 bases, and 9 bases lay in between. The CDR3 bases are TGTGCCAGCAGCGTAGCTGTCGGGGATTCACCCCTCCACTTT. It is translated as CASSVAVGDSPLHF.

The V and J genes are TRBV7-9 and TRBJ1-1, with a weak D call TRBD1 (6 bases). Between the trimmed V and J ends, which lost 6 bases and 5 bases, there was a span of 13 bases. The CDR3 totals 13 residues. In germline, CDR1 is SEHNR, CDR2 FQNEAQ (reference sequence). CDR3 amino acids: CASRQTGLTEAFF. In DNA form, the CDR3 reads TGTGCCAGCAGACAAACAGGGCTTACTGAAGCTTTCTTT. The full variable domain, rest sourced from reference TRBV7-9 and TRBJ1-1, is DTGVSQNPRHKITKRGQNVTFRCDPISEHNRLYWYRQTLGQGPEFLTYFQNEAQLEKSRLLSDRFSAERPKGSFSTLEIQRTEQGDSAMYLCASRQTGLTEAFFGQGTRLTVV.

V and J are TRBV6-6 and TRBJ2-1; 12 nucleotides agree with TRBD2. The V gene's germline CDR1 is MNHNY and CDR2 SVGAGI (reference sequence). This CDR3 has 15 residues. Germline trimming cut 4 bases from V and 5 bases from J; bases unmatched to any gene: 3. The CDR3, as DNA: TGTGCCAGCAGTTCTACTAGCGGGGGGCACAATGAGCAGTTCTTC. Translation gives CASSSTSGGHNEQFF.

The chain joins TRBV5-1 to TRBJ2-7; D perhaps matches TRBD2 (5 bases). Per the germline V gene, CDR1 is SGHRS and CDR2 is YFSETQ. V lost 0 bases and J lost 3, with 13 bases in between. This CDR3 has 15 residues. Here the CDR3 DNA reads TGCGCCAGCAGCTTGGAGGCAGGAGGAGGCTACGAGCAGTACTTC. Encoded protein: CASSLEAGGGYEQYF.

This clone was seen at least ten times. The V and J genes are TRBV7-9 and TRBJ1-4; no definite D call. V dropped 1 base and J dropped 7 bases, with 10 bases sitting between them. The V gene's germline CDR1 is SEHNR and CDR2 FQNEAQ (reference sequence). There are 14 residues in the CDR3. Here the CDR3 reads CASSLVGVGEKLFF. DNA of the CDR3: TGTGCCAGCAGCTTAGTGGGCGTAGGTGAAAAACTGTTTTTT. Variable domain in full (rest from reference TRBV7-9 and TRBJ1-4): DTGVSQNPRHKITKRGQNVTFRCDPISEHNRLYWYRQTLGQGPEFLTYFQNEAQLEKSRLLSDRFSAERPKGSFSTLEIQRTEQGDSAMYLCASSLVGVGEKLFFGSGTQLSVL.